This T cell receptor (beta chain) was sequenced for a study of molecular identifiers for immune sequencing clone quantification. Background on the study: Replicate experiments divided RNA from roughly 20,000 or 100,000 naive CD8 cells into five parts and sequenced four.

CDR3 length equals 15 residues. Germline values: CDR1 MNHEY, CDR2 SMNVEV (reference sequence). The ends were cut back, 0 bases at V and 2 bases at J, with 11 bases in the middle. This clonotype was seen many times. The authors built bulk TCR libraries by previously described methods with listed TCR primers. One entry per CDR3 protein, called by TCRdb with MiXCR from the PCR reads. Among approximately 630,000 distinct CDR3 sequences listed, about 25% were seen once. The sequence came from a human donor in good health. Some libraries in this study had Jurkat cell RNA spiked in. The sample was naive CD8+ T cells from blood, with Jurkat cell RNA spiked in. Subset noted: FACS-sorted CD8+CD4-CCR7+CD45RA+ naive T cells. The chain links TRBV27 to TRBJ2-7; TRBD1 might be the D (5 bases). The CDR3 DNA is TGTGCCAGCAGTTTATCTATAGGGGTCCCCTACGAGCAGTACTTC. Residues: CASSLSIGVPYEQYF.